This T cell receptor (beta chain) was obtained from a study of blood T cell repertoires in COVID-19. For the study at large: T cells, B-cell-depleted T cells, or PBMCs supplied cDNA or gDNA.

Participant-given clinical history determined each cohort assignment. Measured with immunoSEQ multiplex PCR; TCRdb has only the in-frame clones, and not every one. The table has just over 300,000 clones, 85% to 90% seen once. Sequencing was done on a sample of PBMCs or T cells enriched from blood (not recorded which). The sequence came from a woman aged 18-30 years with acute COVID-19.

CDR3 protein: CASSPTGGEGYTF. The CDR3 DNA reads as TGTGCCAGCAGCCCCACAGGGGGCGAGGGCTACACCTTC. V is TRBV7-9 and J is TRBJ1-2; 9 bases map to TRBD1. CDR1 and CDR2 from the germline V gene are SEHNR and FQNEAQ (reference sequence). This CDR3 is 13 amino acids long. Trimming took 5 bases from V and 8 from J; bases not matched to a gene: 6.